This record looks at one TCR beta chain sequence and its context. Antigen unknown. This entry comes from a study of T-cell memory formation after mild COVID-19. Study-wide findings and caveats: Contracting CD4+ clones lay largely in CM and EM, with CD8+ ones residing in EMRA. Several responding clones turned up in pre-infection memory, indicating that cross-reactive memory may have taken part.

Using constant-segment primers, 5'RACE produced TCR alpha and TCR beta cDNA libraries carrying sample barcodes and UMIs. TCRdb analysed the 5' RACE reads with MiXCR anew, one entry per CDR3 protein. The sample has more than 100,000 distinct CDR3 sequences; 15% to 20% are singletons. This CDR3 is 14 amino acids long. Trimming stripped 6 bases from V and 6 bases from J, with 17 bases between. Germline V lookup: CDR1 SGHRS, CDR2 YFSETQ. Specimen: PBMCs or a T cell subset sorted from them (not recorded which). The sequence derives from a man younger than 35 who had mild COVID-19 (a few samples of this study predate the infection). Cell type and time point are not known. The V call is TRBV5-1, the J call TRBJ2-3; perhaps TRBD2 as D (5 bases). The CDR3 loop reads CASTLVGGSDTQYF. In DNA form, the CDR3 reads TGCGCCAGCACCCTGGTGGGCGGGTCGGATACGCAGTATTTT. The full variable domain, in which reference TRBV5-1 and TRBJ2-3 provide the parts outside the CDR3, is KAGVTQTPRYLIKTRGQQVTLSCSPISGHRSVSWYQQTPGQGLQFLFEYFSETQRNKGNFPGRFSGRQFSNSRSEMNVSTLELGDSALYLCASTLVGGSDTQYFGPGTRLTVL.